This T cell receptor beta chain was identified during a study of CD8 T cells in ankylosing spondylitis. Each CDR3 protein is one row after TCRdb ran MiXCR on the 5' RACE reads. The sample carries roughly 250,000 distinct CDR3 sequences, 10% recorded once. Germline trimming cut 7 bases from V and 8 bases from J; bases unmatched to any gene: 10. Germline CDR1 and CDR2: MNHEY and SVGEGT. This CDR3 is 15 amino acids long. The sample comprised blood, either unsorted or a sorted T cell fraction (not recorded which). The TCR sequence derives from a male donor with ankylosing spondylitis or in good health (not recorded which). This chain joins TRBV6-2 or TRBV6-3 and TRBJ2-1, with 11 positions matching TRBD2. CDR3 amino acids: CASTPPLAGVDEQFF. As DNA, the CDR3 is TGTGCCAGCACTCCCCCACTAGCGGGAGTCGATGAGCAGTTCTTC.